The T cell receptor beta chain described here comes from a study of radiotherapy plus CTLA-4 blockade in lung cancer. Study in general: Objective responses were documented in around a sixth of patients, with disease control in approximately 31%.

This table comes from immunoSEQ multiplex PCR, and its TCRdb copy is limited to in-frame clones, with some not included. The repertoire has about 39,000 clones, just under 80% of them found once; the top ten carry about 25%. To note about this clone: Antigen: not known.

General study findings and limits: Expansion in blood of tumor-derived TCR clones was seen after radiotherapy plus ipilimumab.

The length of the CDR3 is 13 residues. The germline gives CDR1 MNHEY, CDR2 SVGAGI. V lost 8 bases, J lost 6 bases, and 8 bases stayed unmatched. The rearrangement uses TRBV6-5 and TRBJ1-1; the match to TRBD1 covers 8 bases. Specimen: peripheral blood, collected from a patient treated with radiotherapy plus ipilimumab. This receptor was identified in a human donor with non-small cell lung cancer that progressed on radiotherapy plus ipilimumab. This CDR3 reads CASSRGPLAEAFF. The CDR3 region has the DNA TGTGCCAGCTCCAGGGGGCCCTTGGCTGAAGCTTTCTTT.